The 29 T cell receptor beta chains in this list originate from one sample, sequenced in a study of chronic HIV infection and antiretroviral therapy. TCRdb passed the 5' RACE reads through MiXCR, listing each CDR3 protein once. The sample has more than 25,000 distinct CDR3 sequences, around 8.6% seen once. Sequencing used peripheral blood. The receptors derive from an adult who had HIV and had not received antiretroviral therapy, or was an uninfected healthy control (not recorded which).

This clonotype came up a few times. This chain links TRBV27 with TRBJ1-5; D uncertain. The CDR3 extends over 15 amino acids. Germline V gives CDR1 MNHEY, CDR2 SMNVEV (reference sequence). V was pared by 6 bases and J by 0 bases, with 12 bases between. The CDR3 spells CASSLGSRSNQPQHF. Here the CDR3 DNA reads TGTGCCAGCAGCCTAGGGTCGCGTAGCAATCAGCCCCAGCATTTT.

At least ten counts were recorded for this clonotype. The chain has TRBV29-1 and TRBJ2-5; a possible D gene is TRBD1 (6 bases). Germline V gives CDR1 SQVTM, CDR2 ANQGSEA. This CDR3 contains 13 residues. Trimming removed 3 bases at V and 2 bases at J, with 10 bases between. CDR3 sequence reads: CSVDGQYQETQYF. The CDR3 DNA is TGCAGCGTTGATGGACAGTATCAAGAGACCCAGTACTTC. Supplemented by reference TRBV29-1 and TRBJ2-5, the full variable domain reads SAVISQKPSRDICQRGTSLTIQCQVDSQVTMMFWYRQQPGQSLTLIATANQGSEATYESGFVIDKFPISRPNLTFSTLTVSNMSPEDSSIYLCSVDGQYQETQYFGPGTRLLVL.

V is TRBV20-1 and J is TRBJ2-3, with no clear D. CDR3 length equals 13 residues. Germline V gene sequence: CDR1 DFQATT, CDR2 SNEGSKA (reference sequence). V lost 3 bases and J 1 base, leaving 8 bases between the germline ends. The CDR3: CSARGSGTDTQYF. The CDR3 DNA is TGCAGTGCTAGGGGCTCGGGCACAGATACGCAGTATTTT.

This chain joins TRBV9 and TRBJ1-3; D is unresolved. This CDR3 is 16 amino acids long. CDR1 SGDLS and CDR2 YYNGEE come from the germline V gene. V was pared by 0 bases and J by 0 bases, with 10 bases between. The CDR3 protein is CASSVGSGSSGNTIYF. The CDR3 bases are TGTGCCAGCAGCGTAGGGTCCGGTAGCTCTGGAAACACCATATATTTT.

The chain recombines TRBV29-1 with TRBJ2-1, with 10 nucleotides matching TRBD2. CDR1 is SQVTM, CDR2 ANQGSEA, per germline. The junction had 9 bases not matched to a gene; V was cut back by 4 bases and J by 6 bases. CDR3 size: 15 residues. The CDR3 DNA reads as TGCAGCGTTGGGATGGTAGCGGGGGGACGCAATGAGCAGTTCTTC. It translates to CSVGMVAGGRNEQFF.

This rearrangement joins TRBV6-2 or TRBV6-3 to TRBJ2-3; D possibly matches TRBD1 or TRBD2 (6 bases each). This CDR3 spans 15 amino acids. Germline V gene lookup returns CDR1 MNHEY and CDR2 SVGEGT. Trimming took off 0 bases at V and 4 bases at J, with 11 bases between the two ends. For the CDR3, the DNA is TGTGCCAGCAGTTACTCGGGGGGCCGCCCAGATACGCAGTATTTT. Protein sequence: CASSYSGGRPDTQYF.

This clonotype occurred many times. V gene TRBV20-1 combines with J gene TRBJ2-5, with D tentatively TRBD1 (5 bases). Germline V gene sequence: CDR1 DFQATT, CDR2 SNEGSKA (reference sequence). The CDR3 has 17 amino acids. Trimming removed 0 bases at V and 4 bases at J, with 21 bases between. The CDR3 nucleotides are TGCAGTGCTAGAGATTATAGGGGCGGATGGCTCGGAGAGACCCAGTACTTC. Translated: CSARDYRGGWLGETQYF.

The chain carries TRBV18 and TRBJ1-6, with D tentatively TRBD1 (6 bases). Germline loops: CDR1 KGHSH, CDR2 LQKENI. This CDR3 contains 17 residues. With 2 bases removed from V and 10 bases from J, the gap between germline ends came to 21 bases. In DNA, the CDR3 is TGTGCCAGCTCACCATTGTCCATAACAGGGAGTAAATCACCCCTCCACTTT. Its protein product is CASSPLSITGSKSPLHF.

The CDR3 nucleotides read TGTGCCAGCAGCTTGGAAGCGAAGAGCTCCTACAATGAGCAGTTCTTC. Its translation is CASSLEAKSSYNEQFF. The rearrangement joins TRBV5-6 to TRBJ2-1, with D unresolved. Trimming pared 0 bases from V and 0 bases from J, leaving 10 bases between. Germline V gene sequence: CDR1 SGHDT, CDR2 YYEEEE. CDR3 size: 16 residues.

The table lists this clonotype with many counts. V gene TRBV7-2 combines with J gene TRBJ2-3; D remains unclear. The CDR3 has 15 amino acids. Looked up from germline, CDR1 is SGHTA and CDR2 is FQGNSA. V was trimmed by 1 base and J by 2 bases, leaving 10 bases between them. DNA for the CDR3: TGTGCCAGCAGCTTAGTCGCCAAGAACACAGATACGCAGTATTTT. This encodes CASSLVAKNTDTQYF.

In nucleotides, the CDR3 is TGTGCCAGCAGTCCTCTTCTAGCGGGAAACTACAATGAGCAGTTCTTC. Its protein product is CASSPLLAGNYNEQFF. The chain couples TRBV7-9 to TRBJ2-1; 9 bases match TRBD2. Losses at the gene ends were 6 bases for V and 3 bases for J; bases not matched to a gene: 9. Looked up from germline, CDR1 is SEHNR and CDR2 is FQNEAQ (reference sequence). The CDR3 consists of 16 residues.

The chain employs TRBV20-1 and TRBJ2-3; 10 bases line up with TRBD2. This CDR3 is 16 amino acids long. The trim removed 8 bases at V and 0 bases at J, leaving 11 bases unmatched. Per germline, CDR1 DFQATT and CDR2 SNEGSKA (reference sequence). The CDR3 spells CSIRRTSGTSTDTQYF. The DNA of the CDR3 is TGCAGTATCAGGAGGACTAGCGGAACTAGCACAGATACGCAGTATTTT.

Remarks on this clonotype: At one of its ends the junction is not consistent with the germline gene, which may arise from a read error. This chain uses TRBV12-3 or TRBV12-4 with TRBJ1-6; no clear D gene. The CDR3 extends over 12 amino acids. The CDR3 loop reads CASSPPRSPIHF. For the CDR3, the DNA is TGTGCCAGCAGTCCCCCGAGGTCACCCATCCACTTT.

This clonotype was seen repeatedly, ten times or more. The chain uses TRBV7-9 and TRBJ2-7; D remains unclear. CDR1 and CDR2 from the germline V gene are SEHNR and FQNEAQ (reference sequence). This CDR3 contains 15 residues. V was cut by 1 base and J by 4 bases, with 14 bases left in between. CDR3 region: CASSLDPGNDYEQYF. CDR3 coding DNA: TGTGCCAGCAGCTTAGACCCTGGGAACGATTACGAGCAGTACTTC.

This clonotype was detected ten times or more. This sequence joins TRBV7-8 and TRBJ2-7, with D possibly being TRBD2 (5 bases). Trimming removed 6 bases from V and 12 bases from J, with 18 bases in between. CDR3 length: 12 amino acids. CDR1 SGHVS and CDR2 FQNEAQ come from the germline V gene. DNA for the CDR3: TGTGCCAGCAGTTCCGGGCGTTCGGAGGCGTACTTC. This sequence encodes CASSSGRSEAYF. Full variable domain (outside the CDR3, taken from reference TRBV7-8 and TRBJ2-7): GAGVSQSPRYKVAKRGQDVALRCDPISGHVSLFWYQQALGQGPEFLTYFQNEAQLDKSGLPSDRFFAERPEGSVSTLKIQRTQQEDSAVYLCASSSGRSEAYFGPGTRLTVT.

J is TRBJ2-1 and V is TRBV7-9, with TRBD2 identical over 10 bases. With 4 bases clipped from V and 10 bases from J, the junction kept 7 bases outside the gene matches. The germline gives CDR1 SEHNR, CDR2 FQNEAQ (reference sequence). The CDR3 extends over 14 amino acids. CDR3 DNA sequence: TGTGCCAGCAGCTCTCCGACTAGCGGGCGAGAGCAGTTCTTC. Translating gives CASSSPTSGREQFF.

V usage is TRBV10-3 and J usage is TRBJ1-1; D ambiguous. There are 14 residues in the CDR3. CDR1 and CDR2 (germline): ENHRY, SYGVKD. V was shortened by 3 bases and J by 1 base, with 9 bases between the two germline ends. The CDR3 spells CAISDDTKNTEAFF. The CDR3 DNA follows: TGTGCCATCAGTGACGACACTAAGAACACTGAAGCTTTCTTT.

This clonotype was observed a few times. The CDR3 nucleotides read TGTGCCAGCAGGCGGAGGGCAGAGACCCAGTACTTC. It is translated as CASRRRAETQYF. The J gene is TRBJ2-5, the V gene TRBV6-2 or TRBV6-3; TRBD2 is a possible D gene (6 bases). Trimming cost V 6 bases and J 4 bases, with 9 bases left between them. The CDR3 totals 12 residues. In germline, CDR1 is MNHEY, CDR2 SVGEGT.

This clonotype has a handful of counts. The chain employs TRBV27 and TRBJ1-1, with 9 bases that match TRBD1. The V segment lost 6 bases and the J segment 6 bases; nucleotides outside the gene matches: 5. The germline CDR1 and CDR2 sequences are MNHEY and SMNVEV (reference sequence). This CDR3 comprises 13 residues. The CDR3 DNA is TGTGCCAGCAGAGAGACAGGGGGACCTGAAGCTTTCTTT. It encodes CASRETGGPEAFF.

This clonotype showed up just a few times. The chain couples TRBV9 to TRBJ2-7, with TRBD2 identical over 12 bases. The CDR3 sequence is 14 residues long. J lost 3 bases, V lost 3 bases, and 1 base had no gene match. The germline CDR1 and CDR2 sequences are SGDLS and YYNGEE. CDR3 region: CASSGTSGDYEQYF. For the CDR3, the DNA is TGTGCCAGCAGCGGGACTAGCGGGGACTACGAGCAGTACTTC.

This chain links TRBV18 with TRBJ1-2, with D maybe TRBD1 (5 bases). Germline CDR1 reads KGHSH; CDR2 reads LQKENI. The V and J ends lost 8 bases and 2 bases respectively, with 18 bases between them. The CDR3 consists of 15 residues. The DNA for the CDR3 is TGTGCCAGCCAACGTGACAGCTTCCTAAACTATGGCTACACCTTC. Amino acids: CASQRDSFLNYGYTF.

This clonotype was counted many times. The rearrangement links TRBV11-2 to TRBJ2-7, with D unresolved. This CDR3 comprises 15 residues. The ends were cut back, 5 bases at V and 5 bases at J, with 19 bases in the middle. Germline-derived CDR1 and CDR2 are SGHAT and FQNNGV. The chain's CDR3 is CASSPPSVGINEQYF. Written as DNA, the CDR3 is TGTGCCAGCAGCCCCCCCTCAGTAGGGATCAACGAGCAGTACTTC.

This clonotype was found many times. The chain carries TRBV7-2 and TRBJ2-2; tentative D call: TRBD1 (5 bases). Per the germline V gene, CDR1 is SGHTA and CDR2 is FQGNSA. V lost 5 bases and J lost 1, with 11 bases in between. The CDR3 length is 15 residues. The CDR3 region is CASSPQGGNTGELFF. In DNA form, the CDR3 reads TGTGCCAGCAGCCCCCAGGGCGGGAACACCGGGGAGCTGTTTTTT.

A few counts support this clonotype. This chain connects TRBV5-5 to TRBJ2-1; weak D call: TRBD2 (6 bases). The germline V and J ends were trimmed by 0 bases and 0 bases, with 16 bases remaining between them. Germline V gene data show CDR1 as SGHKS and CDR2 as YYEKEE (reference sequence). The CDR3 has 18 amino acids. CDR3 protein: CASSLVPAGWSSYNEQFF. CDR3 DNA sequence: TGTGCCAGCAGCTTGGTTCCAGCGGGCTGGAGCTCCTACAATGAGCAGTTCTTC.

V gene TRBV5-6 combines with J gene TRBJ1-5; 8 nucleotides agree with TRBD1. Trimming at V came to 3 bases and at J to 5 bases, leaving 7 bases not matched to a gene. The CDR3 is made up of 15 amino acids. From germline, CDR1 is SGHDT and CDR2 YYEEEE. CDR3 loop: CASSSGTGSHQPQHF. CDR3 DNA sequence: TGTGCCAGCAGCTCTGGGACAGGCAGCCATCAGCCCCAGCATTTT.

This clonotype was seen just once. V usage is TRBV20-1 and J usage is TRBJ1-1, with D possibly TRBD1 on 6 matching bases. Germline V CDR1 and CDR2: DFQATT, SNEGSKA (reference sequence). The CDR3 is made up of 13 amino acids. Deletions cut 5 bases from V and 2 bases from J, with 12 bases between. CDR3 amino acids: CSAHPQGNTEAFF. CDR3 in DNA: TGCAGTGCTCACCCACAGGGTAACACTGAAGCTTTCTTT.

This clonotype was seen a handful of times. The chain combines TRBV20-1 with TRBJ2-3; a possible D gene is TRBD2 (5 bases). V gave up 3 bases and J gave up 0 bases, with 10 bases separating them. Looked up from germline, CDR1 is DFQATT and CDR2 is SNEGSKA (reference sequence). CDR3 length: 14 residues. CDR3 in amino acids: CSARPRTSTDTQYF. DNA for the CDR3: TGCAGTGCTAGGCCCCGGACTAGCACAGATACGCAGTATTTT.

The chain uses TRBV9 and TRBJ2-5; TRBD1 agrees at 10 bases. CDR1 and CDR2 (germline): SGDLS, YYNGEE. V gave up 3 bases and J gave up 4 bases; unmatched junction bases: 3. CDR3 size: 14 residues. The CDR3 nucleotides read TGTGCCAGCAGCGGACAGGGGGCGGCAGAGACCCAGTACTTC. Translating gives CASSGQGAAETQYF.

This clonotype was recorded many times. The gene calls are TRBV20-1 and TRBJ2-5, with TRBD2 matching 8 bases. V gave up 2 bases and J gave up 1 base; unmatched junction bases: 3. This CDR3 has 14 amino acids. Germline lookup yields CDR1 DFQATT and CDR2 SNEGSKA (reference sequence). This CDR3 reads CSARSAGVQETQYF. CDR3 sequence (DNA): TGCAGTGCTAGATCAGCGGGGGTCCAAGAGACCCAGTACTTC.